This record looks at one T cell receptor (beta chain) sequence and its context. Its antigen is not known. The data were produced by immunoSEQ multiplex PCR, yet TCRdb's version contains in-frame clones alone and is incomplete. Among about 150,000 clones, roughly three quarters were seen once, and the ten largest hold approximately 5.1%. The entry originates in a study of cytotoxic CD8 clonotypes in ibrutinib-treated CLL. Study-level results: Public clonotypes, found uncommonly, either contracted or stayed stable on treatment. At baseline, clonality was higher than in age-matched healthy donors and correlated with CD8+ counts.

V lost 4 bases and J lost 0, with 14 bases in between. The germline V gene has CDR1 SGHTS and CDR2 YDEGEE. The CDR3 has 16 amino acids. Sequences were derived from PBMCs, sampled after 24 months of ibrutinib treatment. The receptor was isolated from a human donor with chronic lymphocytic leukemia. The rearrangement joins TRBV5-8 to TRBJ2-1; D call uncertain. CDR3 amino acids: CASSPNDAGSYNEQFF. CDR3 in DNA: TGTGCCAGCAGCCCGAACGACGCAGGCTCCTACAATGAGCAGTTCTTC.